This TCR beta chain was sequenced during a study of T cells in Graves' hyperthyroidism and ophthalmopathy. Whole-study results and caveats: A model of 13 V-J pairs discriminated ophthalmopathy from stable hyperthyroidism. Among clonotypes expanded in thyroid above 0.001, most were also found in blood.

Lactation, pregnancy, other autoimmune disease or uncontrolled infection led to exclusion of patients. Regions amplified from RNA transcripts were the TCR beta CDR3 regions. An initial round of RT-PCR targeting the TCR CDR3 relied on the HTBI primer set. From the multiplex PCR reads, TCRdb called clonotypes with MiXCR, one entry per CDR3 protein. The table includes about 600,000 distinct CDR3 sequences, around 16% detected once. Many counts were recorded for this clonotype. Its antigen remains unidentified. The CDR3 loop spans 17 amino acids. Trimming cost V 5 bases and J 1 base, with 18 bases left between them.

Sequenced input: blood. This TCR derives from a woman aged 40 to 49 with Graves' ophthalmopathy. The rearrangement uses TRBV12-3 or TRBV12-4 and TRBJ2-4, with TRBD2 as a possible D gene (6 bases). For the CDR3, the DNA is TGTGCCAGCAGTCTCCCCCCGGGGGAAGGGGCCAAAAACATTCAGTACTTC. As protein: CASSLPPGEGAKNIQYF.